What follows are 18 T cell receptor beta chains derived from one specimen sequenced in a study of blood T cell repertoires in COVID-19. Sequencing used immunoSEQ multiplex PCR; TCRdb keeps in-frame clones, though not all of them. The table records about 260,000 clones, around 80% of them present only once. Sequenced material: peripheral blood. Receptors were obtained from an elderly woman with acute or convalescent COVID-19.

The chain has TRBV9 and TRBJ2-7; 9 bases line up with TRBD2. Germline CDR1 and CDR2: SGDLS and YYNGEE. V lost 0 bases, J lost 3 bases, and 4 bases stayed unmatched. This CDR3 spans 15 amino acids. The CDR3 sequence is CASSVEWTSVYEQYF. DNA of the CDR3: TGTGCCAGCAGCGTAGAATGGACTAGCGTCTACGAGCAGTACTTC.

The chain recombines TRBV7-3 with TRBJ2-1; 7 bases match TRBD1. J lost 8 bases, V lost 5 bases, and 9 bases had no gene match. From germline, CDR1 is SGHTA and CDR2 FQGTGA. This CDR3 comprises 14 residues. The CDR3 nucleotides read TGTGCCAGCAGCCGACAGGGTAATAGCGATGAGCAGTTCTTC. Encoded protein: CASSRQGNSDEQFF. The full variable domain, completed using reference TRBV7-3 and TRBJ2-1, is GAGVSQTPSNKVTEKGKYVELRCDPISGHTALYWYRQSLGQGPEFLIYFQGTGAADDSGLPNDRFFAVRPEGSVSTLKIQRTERGDSAVYLCASSRQGNSDEQFFGPGTRLTVL.

The chain uses TRBV29-1 and TRBJ2-7; 10 nucleotides match TRBD2. The CDR3 contains 13 residues. Germline loops: CDR1 SQVTM, CDR2 ANQGSEA. The V segment lost 4 bases and the J segment 4 bases; nucleotides outside the gene matches: 4. The CDR3 here is CSVAAGGPYEQYF. The CDR3 region has the DNA TGCAGCGTTGCAGCGGGAGGGCCTTACGAGCAGTACTTC.

This clone has more than one count but fewer than ten. The rearrangement joins TRBV7-9 to TRBJ1-1; TRBD1 agrees at 11 bases. Trimming cost V 5 bases and J 4 bases; bases outside gene matches: 9. The V gene's germline CDR1 is SEHNR and CDR2 FQNEAQ (reference sequence). This CDR3 contains 16 residues. CDR3 loop: CASSPGTGGTGTEAFF. As DNA, the CDR3 is TGTGCCAGCAGCCCTGGGACAGGGGGTACGGGCACTGAAGCTTTCTTT.

V usage is TRBV4-3 and J usage is TRBJ2-7; TRBD2 aligns across 10 bases. CDR1 is LGHNA and CDR2 is YSLEER in the germline V gene. The CDR3 is 15 residues long. V was pared by 1 base and J by 3 bases, with 3 bases of the junction left unmatched. As DNA, the CDR3 is TGCGCCAGCAGCCAAGTTTCTAGCGGGAGCTACGAGCAGTACTTC. It encodes CASSQVSSGSYEQYF.

This chain joins TRBV18 and TRBJ2-7; maybe TRBD1 (6 bases). Per germline, CDR1 KGHSH and CDR2 LQKENI. The V end lost 0 bases, the J end lost 2 bases, and 17 bases lay between the germline ends. CDR3 size: 17 residues. The CDR3 bases are TGTGCCAGCTCACCACCCGGTCAACTAGGGGGTACCTACGAGCAGTACTTC. This encodes CASSPPGQLGGTYEQYF.

The V gene is TRBV20-1, the J gene TRBJ1-1; no clear D. Germline CDR1 reads DFQATT; CDR2 reads SNEGSKA (reference sequence). The CDR3 runs to 10 residues. Trimming pared 4 bases from V and 7 bases from J, leaving 7 bases between. The DNA for the CDR3 is TGCAGTGCTAAACAGCTTGAAGCTTTCTTT. Amino acid sequence: CSAKQLEAFF.

In this sample, this clone turned up once. This chain joins TRBV7-2 and TRBJ1-6; the D is unclear. Trimming took off 1 base at V and 0 bases at J, with 10 bases between the two ends. CDR3 length equals 17 residues. Germline-derived CDR1 and CDR2 are SGHTA and FQGNSA. In DNA form, the CDR3 reads TGTGCCAGCAGCTTAGGCTTCAGAAGCTCCTATAATTCACCCCTCCACTTT. Its translation is CASSLGFRSSYNSPLHF.

This clone was recorded only once. This sequence joins TRBV7-9 and TRBJ1-3; D is uncertain. This CDR3 region has 15 residues. Trimming cost V 6 bases and J 2 bases, with 14 bases left between them. The V gene's germline CDR1 is SEHNR and CDR2 FQNEAQ (reference sequence). CDR3 sequence reads: CASRDQVGTGNTIYF. CDR3 in DNA: TGTGCCAGCAGGGATCAGGTTGGAACTGGAAACACCATATATTTT. Variable domain in full (rest from reference TRBV7-9 and TRBJ1-3): DTGVSQNPRHKITKRGQNVTFRCDPISEHNRLYWYRQTLGQGPEFLTYFQNEAQLEKSRLLSDRFSAERPKGSFSTLEIQRTEQGDSAMYLCASRDQVGTGNTIYFGEGSWLTVV.

This clone was seen a single time. The chain employs TRBV11-3 and TRBJ1-5; a possible D gene is TRBD1 (5 bases). The CDR3 length is 16 residues. Germline assignment: CDR1 SGHNT and CDR2 YENEEA. The germline V and J ends were trimmed by 1 base and 8 bases, with 18 bases remaining between them. CDR3 in amino acids: CASSLVRAGHREPQHF. CDR3 DNA sequence: TGTGCCAGCAGCTTAGTAAGGGCAGGACATCGTGAGCCCCAGCATTTT.

This chain uses TRBV6-1 with TRBJ2-7; a possible D gene is TRBD1 (6 bases). V gave up 3 bases and J gave up 3 bases, with 9 bases separating them. This CDR3 has 13 amino acids. Germline CDR1 is MNHNS and CDR2 is SASEGT. The chain's CDR3 is CASSDQGHYEQYF. As DNA, the CDR3 is TGTGCCAGCAGTGATCAGGGGCACTACGAGCAGTACTTC.

This chain joins TRBV5-1 and TRBJ2-7, with TRBD1 identical over 9 bases. This CDR3 has 14 residues. Unmatched junction bases numbered 4, after V lost 4 bases and J lost 2 bases. Germline CDR1 SGHRS, CDR2 YFSETQ. CDR3 coding DNA: TGCGCCAGCAGCCTAAGACAGGGGGCCTACGAGCAGTACTTC. It translates to CASSLRQGAYEQYF.

V gene TRBV11-2 combines with J gene TRBJ2-2; 8 bases are shared with TRBD2. CDR1 SGHAT and CDR2 FQNNGV come from the germline V gene. This CDR3 comprises 16 residues. The V and J ends lost 2 bases and 4 bases, in that order; junction bases with no gene match: 6. CDR3 amino acids: CASSLTGTRGTGELFF. CDR3 DNA: TGTGCCAGCAGCTTAACAGGGACTAGAGGCACCGGGGAGCTGTTTTTT. The full variable domain, rest sourced from reference TRBV11-2 and TRBJ2-2, is EAGVAQSPRYKIIEKRQSVAFWCNPISGHATLYWYQQILGQGPKLLIQFQNNGVVDDSQLPKDRFSAERLKGVDSTLKIQPAKLEDSAVYLCASSLTGTRGTGELFFGEGSRLTVL.

V usage is TRBV5-5 and J usage is TRBJ1-6; no definite D call. This CDR3 contains 17 residues. Trimming took off 0 bases at V and 6 bases at J, with 16 bases between the two ends. CDR1 SGHKS and CDR2 YYEKEE come from the germline V gene (reference sequence). CDR3 region: CASSLVMGSRVNSPLHF. DNA of the CDR3: TGTGCCAGCAGCTTGGTGATGGGGAGTAGGGTTAATTCACCCCTCCACTTT.

The rearrangement links TRBV28 to TRBJ1-1; possibly TRBD1 for D (5 bases). This CDR3 contains 14 residues. The germline V and J ends were trimmed by 6 bases and 2 bases, with 13 bases remaining between them. Germline CDR1 reads MDHEN; CDR2 reads SYDVKM. The CDR3 is CASRHDSGNTEAFF. CDR3 DNA: TGTGCCAGCAGGCACGACAGTGGTAACACTGAAGCTTTCTTT.

The chain recombines TRBV10-3 with TRBJ2-2; perhaps TRBD2 as D (5 bases). This CDR3 is 14 amino acids long. Between the trimmed V and J ends, which lost 3 bases and 7 bases, there was a span of 12 bases. Germline-derived CDR1 and CDR2 are ENHRY and SYGVKD. CDR3 protein: CAISDPGRGGELFF. CDR3 in DNA: TGTGCCATCAGTGATCCCGGACGGGGCGGGGAGCTGTTTTTT.

The rearrangement links TRBV18 to TRBJ2-3; 12 bases agree with TRBD2. The germline V gene encodes CDR1 KGHSH and CDR2 LQKENI. The CDR3 consists of 15 residues. After removal of 4 bases from V and 6 bases from J, the junction contained 5 bases not matched to a gene. This chain's CDR3 is CASSHGLAGSDTQYF. CDR3 sequence (DNA): TGTGCCAGCTCACACGGACTAGCGGGATCGGATACGCAGTATTTT.

The chain uses TRBV23-1 and TRBJ2-5; D perhaps matches TRBD2 (5 bases). TRBV23-1 is noted as an ORF with a role that remains uncertain. The CDR3 runs to 11 residues. CDR3 residues: CTRGGKETQYF. DNA of the CDR3: TGCACCCGCGGAGGTAAAGAGACCCAGTACTTC.